Given below is one T cell receptor (beta chain) in context. This entry comes from a study of blood T cell repertoires in COVID-19. Study-level information: Acute-phase and convalescent COVID-19 samples originated in the United States, Italy and Spain. The analysed material was cDNA or gDNA that came from T cells, B-cell-depleted T cells, or PBMCs.

In the authors' methods: Reference gene primer amplification gave nucleated cell count estimates. Sequencing was performed with immunoSEQ multiplex PCR; in TCRdb, only in-frame clones are kept and a portion is missing. The D gene and trimming were derived from the DNA, and the V and J assignments and clone size from that table. The sample yields some 220,000 clones, 83% seen once. Germline lookup yields CDR1 MGHRA and CDR2 YSYEKL. V was pared by 3 bases and J by 7 bases, with 9 bases of the junction left unmatched. There are 15 residues in the CDR3. The chain is built from TRBV4-1 and TRBJ2-1; 7 bases are shared with TRBD2. This TCR was sampled from a human donor in a cohort sampled during active COVID-19. The specimen was peripheral blood. The CDR3 DNA follows: TGCGCCAGCAGCCACACAGGACTAGTCCAGAATGAGCAGTTCTTC. It specifies CASSHTGLVQNEQFF.